Shown below are 4 T cell receptor beta chains from a single sample sequenced in a study of CD8 T cells in ankylosing spondylitis. TCRdb reanalysed the 5' RACE reads using MiXCR and keeps one entry per CDR3 protein. Of approximately 250,000 distinct CDR3 sequences listed, roughly 10% are singletons. The sample comprised blood, either unsorted or a sorted T cell fraction (not recorded which). The receptors shown here come from a male donor with ankylosing spondylitis or in good health (not recorded which).

The CDR3 bases are TGTGCCTGGAGTGTACTCTTGGATACGCAGTATTTT. Amino acid sequence: CAWSVLLDTQYF. The chain combines TRBV30 with TRBJ2-3; D unclear. Germline CDR1 reads GTSNPN; CDR2 reads SVGIG (reference sequence). The CDR3 consists of 12 residues. The V end was cut by 0 bases, the J end by 6 bases, with 7 bases between.

This clonotype was seen repeatedly, ten times or more. V usage is TRBV5-1 and J usage is TRBJ2-3; TRBD2 matches 12 bases. Germline V gives CDR1 SGHRS, CDR2 YFSETQ. V lost 4 bases and J lost 4; bases outside the gene matches: 10. This CDR3 has 17 residues. DNA of the CDR3: TGCGCCAGCAGCCATATTCAGACTAGCGGGGGAGCAGATACGCAGTATTTT. It encodes CASSHIQTSGGADTQYF.

This clonotype has ten or more counts. V usage is TRBV20-1 and J usage is TRBJ2-3; unclear D gene. V was clipped by 2 bases and J by 1 base, with 4 bases between them. Germline V gene data show CDR1 as DFQATT and CDR2 as SNEGSKA (reference sequence). CDR3 length equals 12 residues. The CDR3 DNA is TGCAGTGCTAGAAGGCGCACAGATACGCAGTATTTT. Translating gives CSARRRTDTQYF.

The sample holds many counts of this clonotype. The CDR3 DNA is TGCAGTGCTAGTGCCGGACTAGCGGGGGGGGACACCGGGGAGCTGTTTTTT. Encoded protein: CSASAGLAGGDTGELFF. The V and J genes are TRBV20-1 and TRBJ2-2; 15 bases map to TRBD2. CDR1 and CDR2 (germline): DFQATT, SNEGSKA (reference sequence). The J segment lost 3 bases and the V segment lost 3 bases, leaving 5 bases of the junction unmatched. The CDR3 runs to 17 residues.